The 19 T cell receptor beta chains in this list originate from one sample, sequenced in a study of technical replicates of blood from a few donors. The data were produced by immunoSEQ multiplex PCR, yet TCRdb's version contains in-frame clones alone and is incomplete. There are about 86,000 clones in the sample; nearly 96% occur only once, and approximately 0.41% lies in the top ten. Sequenced sample: T cells isolated from PBMCs. Source of these receptors: a human donor in good health.

This clone was recorded a few times. The chain couples TRBV6-5 to TRBJ1-2, with 7 bases aligning to TRBD1. The germline V gene has CDR1 MNHEY and CDR2 SVGAGI. Trimming took 7 bases from V and 7 from J; bases not matched to a gene: 12. This CDR3 is built from 14 residues. The CDR3 DNA reads as TGTGCCAGCACCGTAAGGGGGCCGCCCCTTGGCTACACCTTC. Its protein product is CASTVRGPPLGYTF.

The CDR3 DNA reads as TGTGCCAGCAGCTCATTAGGGGGAAGCGGAAGCACAGATACGCAGTATTTT. Amino acid sequence: CASSSLGGSGSTDTQYF. The chain uses TRBV7-3 and TRBJ2-3; maybe TRBD1 (6 bases). This CDR3 is 17 amino acids long. The V end was cut by 4 bases, the J end by 0 bases, with 17 bases between. The germline CDR1 and CDR2 sequences are SGHTA and FQGTGA.

This chain links TRBV4-2 with TRBJ2-1, with 8 bases lining up with TRBD2. Unmatched junction bases numbered 17, after V lost 10 bases and J lost 3 bases. The germline V gene encodes CDR1 LGHNA and CDR2 YNFKEQ. This CDR3 comprises 17 residues. The CDR3, as DNA: TGTGCCACTACCCGTAGCGGGATACTGAGTCGCTACAATGAGCAGTTCTTC. Encoded protein: CATTRSGILSRYNEQFF.

DNA of the CDR3: TGTGCCAGCAGCGTAACTAGCGGGAGTGTCTATGAGCAGTTCTTC. Its translation is CASSVTSGSVYEQFF. The genes are TRBV9 and TRBJ2-1; 11 nucleotides agree with TRBD2. Germline values: CDR1 SGDLS, CDR2 YYNGEE. The CDR3 has 15 residues. The J segment lost 8 bases and the V segment lost 1 base, leaving 5 bases of the junction unmatched.

V gene TRBV28 combines with J gene TRBJ2-3, with 8 nucleotides matching TRBD2. The length of the CDR3 is 16 residues. V was clipped by 1 base and J by 0 bases; unmatched bases: 3. The germline CDR1 and CDR2 sequences are MDHEN and SYDVKM. The CDR3 loop reads CASSLYREGSTDTQYF. The CDR3 coding sequence is TGTGCCAGCAGTTTATACCGGGAGGGGAGCACAGATACGCAGTATTTT.

The table lists this clone with a count of one. The V and J genes are TRBV19 and TRBJ2-3; TRBD2 matches 9 bases. V lost 7 bases and J lost 1; bases outside the gene matches: 6. Germline CDR1 reads LNHDA; CDR2 reads SQIVND (reference sequence). There are 15 residues in the CDR3. This chain's CDR3 is CASKASGTRTDTQYF. CDR3 sequence (DNA): TGTGCCAGTAAAGCTAGCGGGACCCGCACAGATACGCAGTATTTT.

The chain is built from TRBV2 and TRBJ1-1, with 7 bases that match TRBD1. The junction had 12 bases not matched to a gene; V was cut back by 6 bases and J by 8 bases. CDR3 length: 14 amino acids. CDR1 and CDR2 (germline): SNHLY, FYNNEI. CDR3 amino acids: CASRALKDRTEAFF. CDR3 nucleotides: TGTGCCAGCAGGGCTCTCAAGGACAGGACAGAAGCTTTCTTT.

The chain combines TRBV29-1 with TRBJ1-1, with TRBD1 matching over 9 bases. Looked up from germline, CDR1 is SQVTM and CDR2 is ANQGSEA. V gave up 7 bases and J gave up 1 base; unmatched junction bases: 7. This CDR3 contains 14 residues. This CDR3 reads CSGGTGNWNTEAFF. The CDR3 nucleotides read TGCAGCGGTGGGACAGGGAATTGGAACACTGAAGCTTTCTTT.

J is TRBJ1-1 and V is TRBV9; 7 nucleotides line up with TRBD1. This CDR3 contains 15 residues. From germline, CDR1 is SGDLS and CDR2 YYNGEE. The junction had 10 bases not matched to a gene; V was cut back by 7 bases and J by 1 base. Here the CDR3 reads CASREGRTGNTEAFF. The CDR3 DNA reads TGTGCCAGCCGGGAAGGGAGGACAGGGAACACTGAAGCTTTCTTT.

This clone was observed once. This rearrangement joins TRBV12-5 to TRBJ2-5; TRBD2 matches at 13 bases. CDR1 is LGHNT and CDR2 is FRNRAP in the germline V gene. The CDR3 contains 17 residues. The trim removed 3 bases at V and 3 bases at J, leaving 7 bases unmatched. The CDR3 protein is CASGLGTSGISEETQYF. The CDR3 region has the DNA TGTGCTAGTGGTTTAGGGACTAGCGGGATTTCAGAAGAGACCCAGTACTTC.

The gene calls are TRBV7-3 and TRBJ2-5, with a weak D call TRBD1 (6 bases). This CDR3 region has 13 residues. Germline V lookup: CDR1 SGHTA, CDR2 FQGTGA. Trimming took off 2 bases at V and 3 bases at J, with 7 bases between the two ends. Here the CDR3 reads CASSLGTKETQYF. The CDR3 nucleotides read TGTGCCAGCAGCTTAGGGACAAAAGAGACCCAGTACTTC.

The gene calls are TRBV28 and TRBJ2-7, with D uncertain. Germline V lookup: CDR1 MDHEN, CDR2 SYDVKM. CDR3 length: 11 residues. V lost 6 bases, J lost 6 bases, and 9 bases lay in between. In DNA form, the CDR3 reads TGTGCCAGCAGCCACGGTCGCGAGCAGTACTTC. Amino acids: CASSHGREQYF.

V usage is TRBV4-3 and J usage is TRBJ2-5; 8 bases map to TRBD1. The CDR3 is 20 amino acids. Trimming removed 0 bases from V and 4 bases from J; junction bases left unmatched: 19. The germline gives CDR1 LGHNA, CDR2 YSLEER. CDR3 in amino acids: CASSQEGVSDRGSLGETQYF. DNA of the CDR3: TGCGCCAGCAGCCAAGAAGGGGTGTCCGACAGGGGCAGTTTGGGAGAGACCCAGTACTTC.

V gene TRBV5-1 combines with J gene TRBJ1-2, with 8 positions matching TRBD1. The CDR3 consists of 16 residues. Germline V lookup: CDR1 SGHRS, CDR2 YFSETQ. V dropped 3 bases and J dropped 2; count of bases not matched to a gene: 9. The CDR3 DNA is TGCGCCAGCAGCTCAGGTCCCGGGACAGGAAACTATGGCTACACCTTC. This translates into CASSSGPGTGNYGYTF. The full variable domain, completed using reference TRBV5-1 and TRBJ1-2, is KAGVTQTPRYLIKTRGQQVTLSCSPISGHRSVSWYQQTPGQGLQFLFEYFSETQRNKGNFPGRFSGRQFSNSRSEMNVSTLELGDSALYLCASSSGPGTGNYGYTFGSGTRLTVV.

The rearrangement uses TRBV10-2 and TRBJ1-2; maybe TRBD1 (5 bases). The ends were cut back, 8 bases at V and 1 base at J, with 8 bases in the middle. The CDR3 spans 12 residues. Looked up from germline, CDR1 is WSHSY and CDR2 is SAAADI. CDR3 nucleotides: TGCGCCAGCGGGACTTTTAACTATGGCTACACCTTC. Translated, it gives CASGTFNYGYTF.

The chain couples TRBV5-4 to TRBJ2-7; 9 bases fit TRBD1. J gave up 1 base and V 2 bases, and 13 bases lay outside the gene matches. Germline-derived CDR1 and CDR2 are SGHNT and YYREEE (reference sequence). The CDR3 contains 18 residues. This chain's CDR3 is CASSFRGQGTPLSYEQYF. Here the CDR3 DNA reads TGTGCCAGCAGCTTCCGGGGACAGGGAACCCCCCTATCCTACGAGCAGTACTTC.

This sequence joins TRBV6-1 and TRBJ1-4; 10 positions match TRBD1. J gave up 7 bases and V 0 bases, and 2 bases lay outside the gene matches. The CDR3 extends over 15 amino acids. Germline V gene data show CDR1 as MNHNS and CDR2 as SASEGT. The CDR3 loop is CASSEATGGAEKLFF. In nucleotides, the CDR3 is TGTGCCAGCAGTGAAGCGACAGGGGGCGCTGAAAAACTGTTTTTT.

V and J are TRBV9 and TRBJ2-3; D gene unclear. The CDR3 loop spans 17 amino acids. Trimming pared 2 bases from V and 2 bases from J, leaving 18 bases between. Germline V gene lookup returns CDR1 SGDLS and CDR2 YYNGEE. This CDR3 reads CASSVSIGGLFTDTQYF. DNA of the CDR3: TGTGCCAGCAGCGTCTCCATCGGCGGTCTATTCACAGATACGCAGTATTTT.

This clone was detected only once. J is TRBJ1-2 and V is TRBV28; 8 bases align to TRBD1. The CDR3 loop spans 15 amino acids. CDR1 and CDR2 (germline): MDHEN, SYDVKM. V gave up 4 bases and J gave up 8 bases; unmatched junction bases: 12. The chain's CDR3 is CASSWTTTGAQGYTF. The CDR3 DNA reads TGTGCCAGCAGTTGGACCACGACAGGGGCCCAGGGCTACACCTTC.